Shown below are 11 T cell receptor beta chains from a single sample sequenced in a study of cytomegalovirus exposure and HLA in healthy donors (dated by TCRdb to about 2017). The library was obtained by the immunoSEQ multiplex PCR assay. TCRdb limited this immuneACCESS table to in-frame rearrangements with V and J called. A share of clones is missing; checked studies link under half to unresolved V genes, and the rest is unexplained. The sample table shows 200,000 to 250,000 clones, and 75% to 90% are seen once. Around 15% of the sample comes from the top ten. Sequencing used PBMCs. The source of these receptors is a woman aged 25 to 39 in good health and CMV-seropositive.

The CDR3 region is CASSPRIAGTYEQYF. The CDR3 DNA is TGTGCCAGCAGTCCCCGAATAGCGGGAACCTACGAGCAGTACTTC. V is TRBV27 and J is TRBJ2-7; the match to TRBD2 covers 8 bases. The CDR3 has 15 residues. Germline lookup yields CDR1 MNHEY and CDR2 SMNVEV (reference sequence). V shed 5 bases and J 2 bases; nucleotides not matched to a gene: 8.

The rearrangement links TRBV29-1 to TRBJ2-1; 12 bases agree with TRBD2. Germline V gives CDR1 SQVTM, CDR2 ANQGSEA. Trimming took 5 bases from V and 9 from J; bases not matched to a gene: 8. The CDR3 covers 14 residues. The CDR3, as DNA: TGCAGCGTTTGGACTAGCGGGAACGATCTTGAGCAGTTCTTC. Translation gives CSVWTSGNDLEQFF.

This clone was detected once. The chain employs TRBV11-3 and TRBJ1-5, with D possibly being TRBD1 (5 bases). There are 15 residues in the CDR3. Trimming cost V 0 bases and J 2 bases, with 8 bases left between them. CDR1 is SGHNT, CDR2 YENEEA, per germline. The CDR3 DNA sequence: TGTGCCAGCAGCTTAGACAGGGAAGGCAATCAGCCCCAGCATTTT. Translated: CASSLDREGNQPQHF.

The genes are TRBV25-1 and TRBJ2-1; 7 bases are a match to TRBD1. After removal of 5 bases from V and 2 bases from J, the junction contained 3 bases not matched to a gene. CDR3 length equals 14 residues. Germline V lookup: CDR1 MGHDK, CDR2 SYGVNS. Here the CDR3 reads CASSRGGAYNEQFF. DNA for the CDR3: TGTGCCAGCAGTCGAGGGGGCGCCTACAATGAGCAGTTCTTC.

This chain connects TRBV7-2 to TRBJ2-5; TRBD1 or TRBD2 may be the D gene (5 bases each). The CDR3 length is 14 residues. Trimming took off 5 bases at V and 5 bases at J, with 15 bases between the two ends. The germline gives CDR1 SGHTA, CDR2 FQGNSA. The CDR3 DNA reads TGTGCCAGCAGCGTCCAACTAGGGGCGGAGACCCAGTACTTC. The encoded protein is CASSVQLGAETQYF.

The CDR3 spells CASSALADPPQPQHF. For the CDR3, the DNA is TGTGCCAGCAGTGCACTTGCCGACCCTCCTCAGCCCCAGCATTTT. This chain joins TRBV6-1 and TRBJ1-5; no firm D call. This CDR3 region has 15 residues. Germline V CDR1 and CDR2: MNHNS, SASEGT. V was cut by 4 bases and J by 6 bases, with 16 bases left in between.

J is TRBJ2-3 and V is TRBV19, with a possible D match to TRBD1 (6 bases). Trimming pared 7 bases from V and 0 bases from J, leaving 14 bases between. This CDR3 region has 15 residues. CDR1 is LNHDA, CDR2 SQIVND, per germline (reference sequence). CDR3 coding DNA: TGTGCCAGTACAAAGGGGCAGGGGAGCACAGATACGCAGTATTTT. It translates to CASTKGQGSTDTQYF.

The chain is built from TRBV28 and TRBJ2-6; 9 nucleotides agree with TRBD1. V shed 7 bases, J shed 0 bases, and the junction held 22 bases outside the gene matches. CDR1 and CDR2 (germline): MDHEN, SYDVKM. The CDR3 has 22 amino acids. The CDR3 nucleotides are TGTGCCAGCACCTCGGCGGATTTACAGGGGGCTACCGTAAACTCTGGGGCCAACGTCCTGACTTTC. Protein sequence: CASTSADLQGATVNSGANVLTF.

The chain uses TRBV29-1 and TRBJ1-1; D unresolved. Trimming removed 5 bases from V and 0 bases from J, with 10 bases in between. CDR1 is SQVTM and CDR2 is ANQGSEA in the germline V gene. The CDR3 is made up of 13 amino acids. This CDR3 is CSVLAAMNTEAFF. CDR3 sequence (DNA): TGCAGCGTTCTAGCGGCCATGAACACTGAAGCTTTCTTT. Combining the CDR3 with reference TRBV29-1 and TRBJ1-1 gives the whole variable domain SAVISQKPSRDICQRGTSLTIQCQVDSQVTMMFWYRQQPGQSLTLIATANQGSEATYESGFVIDKFPISRPNLTFSTLTVSNMSPEDSSIYLCSVLAAMNTEAFFGQGTRLTVV.

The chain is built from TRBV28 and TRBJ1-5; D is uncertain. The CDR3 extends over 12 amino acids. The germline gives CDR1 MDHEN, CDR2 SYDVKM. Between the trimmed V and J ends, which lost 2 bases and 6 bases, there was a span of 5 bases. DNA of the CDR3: TGTGCCAGCAGTTTACTGATTCAGCCCCAGCATTTT. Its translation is CASSLLIQPQHF.

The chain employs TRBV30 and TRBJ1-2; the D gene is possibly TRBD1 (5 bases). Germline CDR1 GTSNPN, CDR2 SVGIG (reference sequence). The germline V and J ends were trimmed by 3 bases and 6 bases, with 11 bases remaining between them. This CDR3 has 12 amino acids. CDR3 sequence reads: CAWSPAGHGYTF. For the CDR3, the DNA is TGTGCCTGGAGCCCGGCGGGGCATGGCTACACCTTC.